This TCR beta chain was captured in a study of blood T cell repertoires in COVID-19. CDR3 length equals 13 residues. The ends were cut back, 3 bases at V and 6 bases at J, with 12 bases in the middle. Germline V gene data show CDR1 as SGHRS and CDR2 as YFSETQ. Original data processing: Nucleated cell number was recorded as an estimate derived from reference gene primer amplification. The data were produced by immunoSEQ multiplex PCR, yet TCRdb's version contains in-frame clones alone and is incomplete. V and J calls and clone size are those listed in that table; D and trimming were worked out from the DNA. The table lists a few hundred thousand clones, roughly 89% of them singletons.

What was sequenced was peripheral blood. This chain joins TRBV5-1 and TRBJ1-1; D perhaps matches TRBD1 (5 bases). The receptor's source is a woman aged 60 to 75 with COVID-19, enrolled during active disease. The CDR3 loop reads CASSSGDYAEAFF. The CDR3 nucleotides are TGCGCCAGCAGCTCCGGGGACTACGCTGAAGCTTTCTTT.